This entry is about one T cell receptor (beta chain). The length of the CDR3 is 18 residues. Germline V gives CDR1 MGHRA, CDR2 YSYEKL. V trimming: 4 bases; J trimming: 5 bases; junction bases outside the gene matches: 14. These data are taken from a study of blood T cell repertoires in COVID-19. Study-wide background: In each case, the material was cDNA or gDNA derived from T cells, B-cell-depleted T cells, or PBMCs.

Source study methods: Amplification of reference gene primers was used by the study to estimate nucleated cell counts. Sequenced by immunoSEQ multiplex PCR; TCRdb stores in-frame clones only, minus some. The V and J calls and the clone size are those of that table, but D and trimming were determined from the DNA. The sample includes over 200,000 clones, about nine tenths of them seen just once. This chain joins TRBV4-1 and TRBJ2-3; 11 nucleotides align to TRBD2. The clonotype comes from a man aged 25-45 years who had recovered from COVID-19. Sequenced: peripheral blood. CDR3 nucleotide sequence: TGCGCCAGCAGCCGACTTATAGCGGGGGGGCCTTTTGAAGATACGCAGTATTTT. Translating gives CASSRLIAGGPFEDTQYF.